Listed below are T cell receptor beta chains from one sample, sequenced in a study of beta chain features in type 1 diabetes. Method: immunoSEQ multiplex PCR; TCRdb's copy keeps in-frame clones and lacks some. The sample records some 130,000 clones, roughly 10% being singletons. The material sequenced was central memory CD4+ T cells from blood. The receptor set was obtained from a man between 25 and 39 years old with type 1 diabetes. The conserved cysteine and the conserved F or W are not part of the CDR3 here. Fields, in order: clone size, V gene, J gene, CDR3 length, D gene, CDR3 protein. D genes are given only for firm matches. Size values are once, few and many counts, or a class for expanded clones, and some rows have none.

>few|TRBV2|TRBJ1-5|11|TRBD1
ASRRTGDQPQH
>few|TRBV5-1|TRBJ2-6|13|NA
ASASDISGANVLT
>few|TRBV6-1|TRBJ2-3|12|NA
ASSDAPSTDTQY
>NA|TRBV7-9|TRBJ2-3|12|TRBD1
ASSWDRGTDTQY
>NA|TRBV6-5|TRBJ2-7|11|NA
ASSSTGSGEQY
>NA|TRBV5-6|TRBJ2-5|12|TRBD1
ASSRQGAGETQY
>few|TRBV6-5|TRBJ1-3|13|NA
ASSPTGLSGNTIY
>NA|TRBV5-1|TRBJ2-7|11|NA
ASRQPASYEQY
>few|TRBV9|TRBJ1-2|12|NA
ASSVDPEGYGYT
>NA|TRBV7-9|TRBJ1-2|12|NA
ASSLAREAHGYT